These 22 T cell receptor beta chains share one sample of origin, sequenced in a study of T cell responses to AZD1222 COVID-19 vaccine. TCRdb's table, derived via immunoSEQ multiplex PCR, lists solely in-frame clones and lacks some. The sample holds about 86,000 clones, around 73% seen once. The specimen comprised peripheral blood, sampled on day 0 of AZD1222 vaccination. Every receptor here comes from an adult in good health.

This clone is a singleton in its sample. The chain couples TRBV15 to TRBJ2-2, with D hard to call. The CDR3 spans 15 residues. V lost 0 bases and J lost 8, with 13 bases in between. CDR1 is LNHNV, CDR2 YYDKDF, per germline (reference sequence). The CDR3 here is CATSRDPRTTGELFF. For the CDR3, the DNA is TGTGCCACCAGCAGAGATCCCAGAACCACGGGGGAGCTGTTTTTT.

The chain uses TRBV6-5 and TRBJ1-2; a weak D match, TRBD1 (5 bases). CDR1 is MNHEY and CDR2 is SVGAGI in the germline V gene. V shed 8 bases and J shed 0 bases, with 16 bases lying between them. The CDR3 runs 15 residues. The CDR3 is CASAALVGANYGYTF. Here the CDR3 DNA reads TGTGCCAGCGCCGCTTTAGTGGGGGCTAACTATGGCTACACCTTC.

The genes are TRBV4-3 and TRBJ1-3; D gene unclear. Germline V lookup: CDR1 LGHNA, CDR2 YSLEER. Trimming shortened V by 0 bases and J by 0 bases, and 12 bases separated the two germline ends. The CDR3 extends over 17 amino acids. CDR3 coding DNA: TGCGCCAGCAGCCAAGATTTGGGAAGGGACTCTGGAAACACCATATATTTT. Encoded protein: CASSQDLGRDSGNTIYF.

V usage is TRBV7-2 and J usage is TRBJ2-1; 8 bases align to TRBD1. Germline-derived CDR1 and CDR2 are SGHTA and FQGNSA. CDR3 size: 15 residues. With 6 bases clipped from V and 6 bases from J, the junction kept 10 bases outside the gene matches. The CDR3 sequence: CASSRTGSPVNEQFF. The DNA for the CDR3 is TGTGCCAGCAGTCGGACAGGGTCTCCTGTCAATGAGCAGTTCTTC.

The table lists this clone with a few counts. The CDR3 loop is CASRTWGNQPQHF. In DNA, the CDR3 is TGTGCCAGTAGGACCTGGGGCAATCAGCCCCAGCATTTT. This chain links TRBV19 with TRBJ1-5, with D unclear. The CDR3 covers 13 residues. Germline V gives CDR1 LNHDA, CDR2 SQIVND (reference sequence). Between the trimmed V and J ends, which lost 6 bases and 2 bases, there was a span of 8 bases.

This rearrangement joins TRBV2 to TRBJ1-5; D gene ambiguous. Trimming stripped 8 bases from V and 7 bases from J, with 15 bases between. The germline gives CDR1 SNHLY, CDR2 FYNNEI. This CDR3 is built from 13 residues. This CDR3 is CASWRTSGQPQHF. The DNA for the CDR3 is TGTGCCAGCTGGAGGACCTCTGGACAGCCCCAGCATTTT.

The J gene is TRBJ2-1, the V gene TRBV10-3; tentatively, D is TRBD1 (8 bases). Germline CDR1 ENHRY, CDR2 SYGVKD. V shed 7 bases and J shed 6 bases, with 16 bases lying between them. The CDR3 totals 14 residues. The CDR3 spells CAITSDREGNEQFF. The CDR3 DNA follows: TGTGCCATCACCTCGGACAGGGAGGGCAATGAGCAGTTCTTC.

This chain links TRBV24-1 with TRBJ1-5; a weak D match, TRBD1 (5 bases). Germline V CDR1 and CDR2: KGHDR, SFDVKD. The CDR3 is made up of 13 amino acids. V lost 5 bases and J 4 bases, leaving 8 bases between the germline ends. The CDR3 DNA reads TGTGCCACCAGTGCGGGGGATAATCAGCCCCAGCATTTT. Residues: CATSAGDNQPQHF.

The chain links TRBV18 to TRBJ1-4; TRBD1 aligns across 10 bases. Germline trimming cut 6 bases from V and 6 bases from J; bases unmatched to any gene: 4. Germline lookup yields CDR1 KGHSH and CDR2 LQKENI. This CDR3 is built from 14 residues. Here the CDR3 DNA reads TGTGCCAGCTCGTCCGGGACAGGGGATGAAAAACTGTTTTTT. As protein: CASSSGTGDEKLFF.

The chain couples TRBV30 to TRBJ1-2; D is undetermined. In germline, CDR1 is GTSNPN, CDR2 SVGIG (reference sequence). The CDR3 sequence is 11 residues long. V lost 2 bases and J 7 bases, leaving 8 bases between the germline ends. CDR3 protein: CAWSSTGGYTF. CDR3 in DNA: TGTGCCTGGAGTTCTACTGGTGGCTACACCTTC. The variable domain in full, completed from reference TRBV30 and TRBJ1-2, reads SQTIHQWPATLVQPVGSPLSLECTVEGTSNPNLYWYRQAAGRGLQLLFYSVGIGQISSEVPQNLSASRPQDRQFILSSKKLLLSDSGFYLCAWSSTGGYTFGSGTRLTVV.

The rearrangement uses TRBV5-1 and TRBJ2-1, with a weak D call TRBD2 (6 bases). CDR1 and CDR2 (germline): SGHRS, YFSETQ. V lost 0 bases to trimming and J lost 6 bases, with 13 bases between them. The CDR3 covers 15 residues. CDR3 protein: CASSLAGGWGNEQFF. CDR3 in DNA: TGCGCCAGCAGCTTGGCTGGAGGGTGGGGCAATGAGCAGTTCTTC.

This clone was detected only a few times. The chain uses TRBV28 and TRBJ2-7; possibly TRBD1 for D (5 bases). This CDR3 has 13 amino acids. Germline CDR1 and CDR2: MDHEN and SYDVKM. The V end was cut by 7 bases, the J end by 3 bases, with 13 bases between. The CDR3 region has the DNA TGTGCCAGCACCCAGGGTTTAGTCTACGAGCAGTACTTC. Translation: CASTQGLVYEQYF. Drawing the rest from reference TRBV28 and TRBJ2-7, the complete variable domain is DVKVTQSSRYLVKRTGEKVFLECVQDMDHENMFWYRQDPGLGLRLIYFSYDVKMKEKGDIPEGYSVSREKKERFSLILESASTNQTSMYLCASTQGLVYEQYFGPGTRLTVT.

This chain connects TRBV28 to TRBJ2-3; 12 bases are a match to TRBD2. V lost 6 bases, J lost 9 bases, and 13 bases stayed unmatched. The length of the CDR3 is 16 residues. The germline gives CDR1 MDHEN, CDR2 SYDVKM. CDR3 DNA sequence: TGTGCCAGCAGCCTTCTAGCGGGAGGGCCCTCCCAAACGCAGTATTTT. Protein: CASSLLAGGPSQTQYF.

As for this clone: Other nucleotide sequences from this sample produce the same CDR3. The rearrangement joins TRBV5-4 to TRBJ2-5, with 12 bases aligning to TRBD2. Losses at the gene ends were 4 bases for V and 3 bases for J; bases not matched to a gene: 4. Germline values: CDR1 SGHNT, CDR2 YYREEE (reference sequence). The CDR3 sequence is 15 residues long. This CDR3 is CASSLRLAGEETQYF. The CDR3 DNA reads TGTGCCAGCAGCCTGAGACTAGCGGGAGAAGAGACCCAGTACTTC.

The chain recombines TRBV7-8 with TRBJ2-5; D perhaps matches TRBD2 (5 bases). Germline-derived CDR1 and CDR2 are SGHVS and FQNEAQ. The CDR3 runs 17 residues. V was trimmed by 3 bases and J by 3 bases, leaving 20 bases between them. CDR3 coding DNA: TGTGCCAGCAGCTTGAGGGAAGTAGCTTCCCCAAAAGAGACCCAGTACTTC. It translates to CASSLREVASPKETQYF.

This clone was seen only a few times. The J gene is TRBJ2-1, the V gene TRBV7-7; no firm D call. From germline, CDR1 is SSHAT and CDR2 FNYEAQ (reference sequence). This CDR3 has 15 amino acids. Deletions cut 4 bases from V and 6 bases from J, with 16 bases between. The CDR3 DNA follows: TGTGCCAGCAGCTCGGACGTTCATGGGGTCAATGAGCAGTTCTTC. This codes for CASSSDVHGVNEQFF.

The rearrangement links TRBV27 to TRBJ2-3, with D perhaps TRBD2 (5 bases). This CDR3 contains 16 residues. CDR1 is MNHEY, CDR2 SMNVEV, per germline (reference sequence). Trimming removed 2 bases at V and 0 bases at J, with 12 bases between. CDR3 protein: CASSLEAVTSTDTQYF. The CDR3 DNA follows: TGTGCCAGCAGTTTAGAAGCGGTTACTAGCACAGATACGCAGTATTTT.

Written as DNA, the CDR3 is TGTGCCACCAGTGATGGGGGGACAGGGGGTGGGGAGCAGTACTTC. Translation gives CATSDGGTGGGEQYF. The V gene is TRBV24-1, the J gene TRBJ2-7, with 11 positions matching TRBD1. CDR3 size: 15 residues. Per the germline V gene, CDR1 is KGHDR and CDR2 is SFDVKD. Germline trimming cut 3 bases from V and 7 bases from J; bases unmatched to any gene: 7.

The rearrangement links TRBV9 to TRBJ2-7, with TRBD1 matching 9 bases. CDR3 length equals 15 residues. V was pared by 0 bases and J by 2 bases, with 3 bases of the junction left unmatched. CDR1 SGDLS and CDR2 YYNGEE come from the germline V gene. CDR3 amino acids: CASSVEQGATYEQYF. CDR3 nucleotides: TGTGCCAGCAGCGTAGAACAGGGGGCCACCTACGAGCAGTACTTC.

This chain connects TRBV6-5 to TRBJ2-7, with D possibly TRBD2 on 5 matching bases. Germline V gives CDR1 MNHEY, CDR2 SVGAGI. Trimming shortened V by 0 bases and J by 6 bases, and 15 bases separated the two germline ends. The CDR3 sequence is 15 residues long. The CDR3 loop reads CASSYSPSHYFEQYF. Written as DNA, the CDR3 is TGTGCCAGCAGTTACTCGCCTAGCCATTATTTCGAGCAGTACTTC.

This clone occurred a few times. J is TRBJ2-7 and V is TRBV7-2, with a weak D call TRBD1 (5 bases). V lost 4 bases and J 9 bases, leaving 16 bases between the germline ends. The CDR3 spans 13 residues. Germline V gives CDR1 SGHTA, CDR2 FQGNSA. CDR3 sequence: CASSSRANLGQYF. CDR3 coding DNA: TGTGCCAGCAGCTCCAGGGCCAACCTAGGGCAGTACTTC. The complete variable domain, with remaining parts taken from reference TRBV7-2 and TRBJ2-7, reads GAGVSQSPSNKVTEKGKDVELRCDPISGHTALYWYRQSLGQGLEFLIYFQGNSAPDKSGLPSDRFSAERTGGSVSTLTIQRTQQEDSAVYLCASSSRANLGQYFGPGTRLTVT.

The rearrangement joins TRBV5-1 to TRBJ2-1; 15 bases match TRBD2. In germline, CDR1 is SGHRS, CDR2 YFSETQ. Trimming at V came to 3 bases and at J to 5 bases, leaving 3 bases not matched to a gene. There are 16 residues in the CDR3. CDR3 protein: CASSSRTSGRDNEQFF. The CDR3 DNA sequence: TGCGCCAGCAGCTCCCGGACTAGCGGGAGGGACAATGAGCAGTTCTTC. Combining the CDR3 with reference TRBV5-1 and TRBJ2-1 gives the whole variable domain KAGVTQTPRYLIKTRGQQVTLSCSPISGHRSVSWYQQTPGQGLQFLFEYFSETQRNKGNFPGRFSGRQFSNSRSEMNVSTLELGDSALYLCASSSRTSGRDNEQFFGPGTRLTVL.